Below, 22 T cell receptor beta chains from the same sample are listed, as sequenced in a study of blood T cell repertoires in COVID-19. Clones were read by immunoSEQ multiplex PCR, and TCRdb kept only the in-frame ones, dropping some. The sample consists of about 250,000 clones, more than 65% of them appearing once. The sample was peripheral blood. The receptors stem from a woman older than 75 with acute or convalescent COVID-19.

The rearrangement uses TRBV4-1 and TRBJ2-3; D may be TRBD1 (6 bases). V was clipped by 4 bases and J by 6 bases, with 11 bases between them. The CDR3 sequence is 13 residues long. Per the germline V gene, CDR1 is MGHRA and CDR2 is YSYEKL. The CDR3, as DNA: TGCGCCAGCAGCCTAGGTACAGGGGATACGCAGTATTTT. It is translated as CASSLGTGDTQYF.

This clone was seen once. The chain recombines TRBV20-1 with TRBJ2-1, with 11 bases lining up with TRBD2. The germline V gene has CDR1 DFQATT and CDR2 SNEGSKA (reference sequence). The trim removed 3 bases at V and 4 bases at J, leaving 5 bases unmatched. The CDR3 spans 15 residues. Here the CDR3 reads CSASGLAGGYNEQFF. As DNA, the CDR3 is TGCAGTGCTAGTGGGTTAGCGGGAGGGTACAATGAGCAGTTCTTC.

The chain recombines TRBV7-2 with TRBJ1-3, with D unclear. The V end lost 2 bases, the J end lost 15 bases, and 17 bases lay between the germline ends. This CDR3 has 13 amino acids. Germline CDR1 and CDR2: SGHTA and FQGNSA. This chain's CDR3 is CASSLWPHTIKYF. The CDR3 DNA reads TGTGCCAGCAGCTTATGGCCCCACACGATCAAATATTTT.

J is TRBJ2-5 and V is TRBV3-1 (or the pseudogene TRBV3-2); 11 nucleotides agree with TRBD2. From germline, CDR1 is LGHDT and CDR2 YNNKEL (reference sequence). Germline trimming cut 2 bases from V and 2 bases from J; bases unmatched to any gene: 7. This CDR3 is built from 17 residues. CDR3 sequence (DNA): TGTGCCAGCAGCCAAATTGGTAGCGGGGGGGGACAAGAGACCCAGTACTTC. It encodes CASSQIGSGGGQETQYF.

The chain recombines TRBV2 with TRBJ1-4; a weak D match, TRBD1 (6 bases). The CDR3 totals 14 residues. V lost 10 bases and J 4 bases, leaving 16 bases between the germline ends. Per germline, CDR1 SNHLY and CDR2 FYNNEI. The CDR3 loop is CAISQGWGNEKLFF. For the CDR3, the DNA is TGTGCCATCTCACAGGGCTGGGGTAATGAAAAACTGTTTTTT.

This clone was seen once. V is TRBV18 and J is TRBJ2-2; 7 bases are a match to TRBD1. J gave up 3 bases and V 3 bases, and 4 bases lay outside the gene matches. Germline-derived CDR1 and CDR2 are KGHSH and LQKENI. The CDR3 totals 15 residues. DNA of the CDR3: TGTGCCAGCTCACCTACGGGACAGTACACCGGGGAGCTGTTTTTT. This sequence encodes CASSPTGQYTGELFF.

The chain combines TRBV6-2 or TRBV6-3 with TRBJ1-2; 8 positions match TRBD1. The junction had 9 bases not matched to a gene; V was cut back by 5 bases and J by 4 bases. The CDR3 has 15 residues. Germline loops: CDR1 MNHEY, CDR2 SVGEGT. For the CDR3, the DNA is TGTGCCAGCAGTCTAGCGGGGCAGGGGGCCTATGGCTACACCTTC. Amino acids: CASSLAGQGAYGYTF.

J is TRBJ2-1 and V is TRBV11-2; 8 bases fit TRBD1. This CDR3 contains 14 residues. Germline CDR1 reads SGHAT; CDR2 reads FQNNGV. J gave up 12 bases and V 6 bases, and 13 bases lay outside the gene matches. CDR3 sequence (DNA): TGTGCCAGCAGACAGGCCGGGACAGGATCGGGGCAGTTCTTC. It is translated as CASRQAGTGSGQFF.

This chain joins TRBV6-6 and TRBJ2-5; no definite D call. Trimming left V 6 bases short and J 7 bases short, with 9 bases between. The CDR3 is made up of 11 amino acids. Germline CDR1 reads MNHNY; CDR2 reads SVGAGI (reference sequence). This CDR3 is CASSPSVTQYF. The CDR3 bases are TGTGCCAGCAGCCCCTCGGTGACCCAGTACTTC.

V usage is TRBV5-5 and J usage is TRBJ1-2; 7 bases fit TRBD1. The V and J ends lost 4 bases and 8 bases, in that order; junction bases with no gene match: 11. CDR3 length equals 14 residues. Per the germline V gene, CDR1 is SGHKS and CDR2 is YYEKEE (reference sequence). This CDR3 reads CASSARNTGEGYTF. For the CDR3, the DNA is TGTGCCAGCAGCGCGCGGAATACAGGGGAAGGCTACACCTTC.

CDR3 in amino acids: CASSLRLRGEKLFF. DNA of the CDR3: TGTGCCAGCAGTTTAAGGCTACGGGGTGAAAAACTGTTTTTT. The chain uses TRBV28 and TRBJ1-4; D not certain. V was cut by 2 bases and J by 7 bases, with 11 bases left in between. The CDR3 is made up of 14 amino acids. The germline gives CDR1 MDHEN, CDR2 SYDVKM.

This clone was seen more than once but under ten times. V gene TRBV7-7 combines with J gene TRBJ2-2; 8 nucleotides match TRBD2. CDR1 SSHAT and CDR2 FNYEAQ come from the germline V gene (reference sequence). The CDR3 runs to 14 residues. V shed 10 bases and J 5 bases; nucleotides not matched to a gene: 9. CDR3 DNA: TGTGCCATTACGAGCGGGGGCCGGACCGGGGAGCTGTTTTTT. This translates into CAITSGGRTGELFF.

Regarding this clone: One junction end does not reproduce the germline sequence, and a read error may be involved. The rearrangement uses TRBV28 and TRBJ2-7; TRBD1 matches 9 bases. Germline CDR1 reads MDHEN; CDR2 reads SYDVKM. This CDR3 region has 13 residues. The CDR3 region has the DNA TGTGCCAGCAGCCGGGACAGGGAGTCTAGGAGGGGCTTC. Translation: CASSRDRESRRGF.

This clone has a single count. The CDR3 is CASSLRTGGYEQYF. The CDR3 DNA follows: TGTGCCAGCAGCCTGCGGACAGGGGGATACGAGCAGTACTTC. The chain joins TRBV7-8 to TRBJ2-7; TRBD1 aligns across 10 bases. Germline V lookup: CDR1 SGHVS, CDR2 FQNEAQ. V trimming: 5 bases; J trimming: 4 bases; junction bases outside the gene matches: 5. CDR3 size: 14 residues.

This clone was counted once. The CDR3, as DNA: TGCAGCGTTCAGACAGGGGTCAGCACAGATACGCAGTATTTT. Encoded protein: CSVQTGVSTDTQYF. V gene TRBV29-1 combines with J gene TRBJ2-3, with 8 nucleotides matching TRBD1. CDR3 length: 14 residues. CDR1 SQVTM and CDR2 ANQGSEA come from the germline V gene. Losses at the gene ends were 5 bases for V and 0 bases for J; bases not matched to a gene: 4.

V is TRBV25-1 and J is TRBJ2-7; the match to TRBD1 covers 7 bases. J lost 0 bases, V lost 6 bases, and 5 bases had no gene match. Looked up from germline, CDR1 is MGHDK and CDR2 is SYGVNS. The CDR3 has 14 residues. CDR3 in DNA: TGTGCCAGCAGGAAGACAGGGAGCTCCTACGAGCAGTACTTC. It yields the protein CASRKTGSSYEQYF.

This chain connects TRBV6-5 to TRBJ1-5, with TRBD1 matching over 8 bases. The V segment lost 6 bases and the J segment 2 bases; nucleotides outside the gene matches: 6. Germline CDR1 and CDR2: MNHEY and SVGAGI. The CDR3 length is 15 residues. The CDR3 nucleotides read TGTGCCAGCAGAAGACAGGGGATTGGCAATCAGCCCCAGCATTTT. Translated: CASRRQGIGNQPQHF.

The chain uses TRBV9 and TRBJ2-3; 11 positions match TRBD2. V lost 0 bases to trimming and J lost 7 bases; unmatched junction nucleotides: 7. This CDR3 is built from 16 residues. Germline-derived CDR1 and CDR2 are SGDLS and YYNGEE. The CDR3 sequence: CASSVELAGVRNTQYF. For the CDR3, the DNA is TGTGCCAGCAGCGTAGAACTAGCGGGAGTTCGTAATACGCAGTATTTT.

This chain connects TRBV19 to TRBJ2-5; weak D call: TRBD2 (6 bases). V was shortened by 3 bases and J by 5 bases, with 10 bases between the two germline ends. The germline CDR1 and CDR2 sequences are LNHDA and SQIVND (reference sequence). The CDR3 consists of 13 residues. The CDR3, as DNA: TGTGCCAGTAGTATCGGGGGAAGGGAGACCCAGTACTTC. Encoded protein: CASSIGGRETQYF.

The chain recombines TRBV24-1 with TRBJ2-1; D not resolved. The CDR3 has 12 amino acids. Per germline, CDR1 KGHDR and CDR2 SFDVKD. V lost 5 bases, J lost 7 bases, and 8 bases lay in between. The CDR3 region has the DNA TGTGCCACCAGTGCTGAGGCTAATGAGCAGTTCTTC. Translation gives CATSAEANEQFF.

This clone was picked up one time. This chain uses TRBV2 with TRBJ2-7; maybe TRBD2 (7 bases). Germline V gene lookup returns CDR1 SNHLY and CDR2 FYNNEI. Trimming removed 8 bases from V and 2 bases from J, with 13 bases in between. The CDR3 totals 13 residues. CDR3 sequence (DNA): TGTGCCAGCGGGGTCGGGGGGCCCTACGAGCAGTACTTC. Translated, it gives CASGVGGPYEQYF. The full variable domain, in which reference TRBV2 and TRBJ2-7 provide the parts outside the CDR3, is EPEVTQTPSHQVTQMGQEVILRCVPISNHLYFYWYRQILGQKVEFLVSFYNNEISEKSEIFDDQFSVERPDGSNFTLKIRSTKLEDSAMYFCASGVGGPYEQYFGPGTRLTVT.

For the CDR3, the DNA is TGTGCCAGCAGCGCGAGGGGGGGTCGAGCGGAGGAGCTGTTTTTT. Translation: CASSARGGRAEELFF. The chain recombines TRBV9 with TRBJ2-2; TRBD2 might be the D (7 bases). The V and J ends lost 3 bases and 10 bases respectively, with 19 bases between them. Germline CDR1 SGDLS, CDR2 YYNGEE. This CDR3 has 15 amino acids.